Sequencing of this TCR beta chain was carried out in a study of blood T cell repertoires in COVID-19. Study in general: Donors in the United States, Italy and Spain gave samples during acute or convalescent COVID-19. Nucleic acid was either cDNA or gDNA, and it came from T cells, B-cell-depleted T cells, or PBMCs.

This clone was observed once. Per the authors' pipeline: Amplified reference gene primers provided the basis for estimating nucleated cell counts. The protocol was immunoSEQ multiplex PCR, while the TCRdb copy is restricted to in-frame clones and leaves out a portion. V, J and clone size reflect that table, while D and trimming were determined from the DNA. Counted here are around 250,000 clones, around nine tenths occurring once; the ten biggest clones make up approximately 6.8%. Germline values: CDR1 LGHNA, CDR2 YSLEER. V lost 2 bases to trimming and J lost 5 bases, with 12 bases between them. The CDR3 length is 15 residues.

The origin of this receptor is a woman in her seventies with active or convalescent COVID-19. J is TRBJ1-4 and V is TRBV4-3; D is unclear. Sequencing used peripheral blood. The CDR3 region has the DNA TGCGCCAGCAGCCAAACCTACGGGAGGAATGAAAAACTGTTTTTT. Encoded protein: CASSQTYGRNEKLFF.